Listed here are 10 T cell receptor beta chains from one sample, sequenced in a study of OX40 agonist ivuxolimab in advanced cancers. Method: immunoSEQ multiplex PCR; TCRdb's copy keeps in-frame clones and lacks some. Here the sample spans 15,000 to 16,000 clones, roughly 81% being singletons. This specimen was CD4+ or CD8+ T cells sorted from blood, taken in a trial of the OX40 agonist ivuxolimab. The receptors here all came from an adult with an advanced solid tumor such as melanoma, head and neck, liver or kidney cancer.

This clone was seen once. The CDR3 DNA sequence: TGTGCCAGCAGTGGTGAGGACAGGGGTGGCACAGATACGCAGTATTTT. It translates to CASSGEDRGGTDTQYF. The V call is TRBV25-1, the J call TRBJ2-3; 9 nucleotides align to TRBD1. Germline CDR1 is MGHDK and CDR2 is SYGVNS. The CDR3 consists of 16 residues. The junction had 6 bases not matched to a gene; V was cut back by 4 bases and J by 1 base.

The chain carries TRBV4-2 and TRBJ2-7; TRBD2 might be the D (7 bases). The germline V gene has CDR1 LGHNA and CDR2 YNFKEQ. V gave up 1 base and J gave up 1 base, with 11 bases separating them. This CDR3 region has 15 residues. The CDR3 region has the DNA TGTGCCAGCAGCCAAGGACGGGGGGCGTCCTACGAGCAGTACTTC. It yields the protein CASSQGRGASYEQYF.

CDR3 region: CASSHPLSSTDTQYF. Here the CDR3 DNA reads TGTGCCAGCAGTCACCCTTTGAGTAGCACAGATACGCAGTATTTT. The chain carries TRBV27 and TRBJ2-3; unclear D gene. Trimming left V 5 bases short and J 0 bases short, with 12 bases between. CDR1 is MNHEY, CDR2 SMNVEV, per germline (reference sequence). The CDR3 loop spans 15 amino acids.

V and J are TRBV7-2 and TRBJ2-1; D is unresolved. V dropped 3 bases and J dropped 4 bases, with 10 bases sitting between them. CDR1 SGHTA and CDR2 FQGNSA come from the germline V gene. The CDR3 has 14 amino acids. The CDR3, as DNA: TGTGCCAGCAGCTTCCTTGACACGTACAATGAGCAGTTCTTC. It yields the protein CASSFLDTYNEQFF.

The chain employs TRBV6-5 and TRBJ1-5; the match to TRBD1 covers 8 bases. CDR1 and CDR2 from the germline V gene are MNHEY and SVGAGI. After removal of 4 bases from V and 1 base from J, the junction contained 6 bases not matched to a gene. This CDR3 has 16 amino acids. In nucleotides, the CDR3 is TGTGCCAGCAGTTCCGACGGACAGGGAAGCAATCAGCCCCAGCATTTT. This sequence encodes CASSSDGQGSNQPQHF.

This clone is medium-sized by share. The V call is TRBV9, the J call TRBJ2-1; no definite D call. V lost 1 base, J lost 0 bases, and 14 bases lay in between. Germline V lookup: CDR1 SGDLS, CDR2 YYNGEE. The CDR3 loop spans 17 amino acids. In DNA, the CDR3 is TGTGCCAGCAGCGTATTCCGTGACGGTAGCTCCTACAATGAGCAGTTCTTC. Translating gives CASSVFRDGSSYNEQFF.

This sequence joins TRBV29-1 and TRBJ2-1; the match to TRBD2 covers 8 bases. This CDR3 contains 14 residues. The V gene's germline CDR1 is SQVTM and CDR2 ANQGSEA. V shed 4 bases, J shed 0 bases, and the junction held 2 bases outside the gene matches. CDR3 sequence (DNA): TGCAGCGTTGCGCGGGAGGACTCCTACAATGAGCAGTTCTTC. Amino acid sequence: CSVAREDSYNEQFF.

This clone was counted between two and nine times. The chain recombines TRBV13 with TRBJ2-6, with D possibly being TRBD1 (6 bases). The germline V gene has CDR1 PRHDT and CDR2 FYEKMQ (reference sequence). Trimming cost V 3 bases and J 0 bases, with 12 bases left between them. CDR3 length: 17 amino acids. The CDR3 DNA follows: TGTGCCAGCAGCTTGTCAGGGGAACCCTCTGGGGCCAACGTCCTGACTTTC. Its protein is CASSLSGEPSGANVLTF.

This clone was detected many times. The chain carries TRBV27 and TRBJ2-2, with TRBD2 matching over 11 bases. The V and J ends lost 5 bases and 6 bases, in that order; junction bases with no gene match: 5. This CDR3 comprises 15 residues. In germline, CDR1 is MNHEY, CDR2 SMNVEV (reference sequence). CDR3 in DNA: TGTGCCAGCAGTCGTAGCGGGGGGGACGCCGGGGAGCTGTTTTTT. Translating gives CASSRSGGDAGELFF.

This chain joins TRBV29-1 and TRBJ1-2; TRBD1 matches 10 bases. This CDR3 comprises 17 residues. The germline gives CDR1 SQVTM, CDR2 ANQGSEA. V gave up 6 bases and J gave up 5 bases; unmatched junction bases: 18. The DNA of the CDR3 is TGCAGCGTCCCGCTACCGACAGGGGGCTTTCGAGGATATGGCTACACCTTC. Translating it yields CSVPLPTGGFRGYGYTF.